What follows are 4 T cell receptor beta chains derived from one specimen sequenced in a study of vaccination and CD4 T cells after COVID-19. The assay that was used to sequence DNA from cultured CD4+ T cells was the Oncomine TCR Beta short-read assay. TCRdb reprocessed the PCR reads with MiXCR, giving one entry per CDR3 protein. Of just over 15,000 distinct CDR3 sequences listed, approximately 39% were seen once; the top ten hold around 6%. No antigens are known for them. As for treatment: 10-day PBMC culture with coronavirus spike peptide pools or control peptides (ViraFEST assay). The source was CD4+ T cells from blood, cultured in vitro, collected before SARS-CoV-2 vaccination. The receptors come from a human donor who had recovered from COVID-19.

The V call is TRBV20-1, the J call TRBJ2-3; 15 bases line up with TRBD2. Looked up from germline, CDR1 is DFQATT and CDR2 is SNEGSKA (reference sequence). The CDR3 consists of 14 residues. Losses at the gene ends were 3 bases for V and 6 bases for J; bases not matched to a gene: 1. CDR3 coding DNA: TGCAGTGCTAGGGGACTAGCGGGGGGTGATACGCAGTATTTT. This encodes CSARGLAGGDTQYF.

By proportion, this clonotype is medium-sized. CDR3 coding DNA: TGTGCCAGTTGTAAAAGGGACAATCAGCCCCAGCATTTT. This sequence encodes CASCKRDNQPQHF. J is TRBJ1-5 and V is TRBV19; no clear D gene. Germline V lookup: CDR1 LNHDA, CDR2 SQIVND (reference sequence). V lost 8 bases and J lost 3, with 11 bases in between. CDR3 length equals 13 residues.

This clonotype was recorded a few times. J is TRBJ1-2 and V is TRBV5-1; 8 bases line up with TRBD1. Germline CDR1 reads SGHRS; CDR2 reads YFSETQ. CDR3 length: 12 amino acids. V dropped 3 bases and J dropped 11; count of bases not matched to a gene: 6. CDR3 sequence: CASSYGQGVYTF. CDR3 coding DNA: TGCGCCAGCAGCTACGGACAGGGTGTTTACACCTTC.

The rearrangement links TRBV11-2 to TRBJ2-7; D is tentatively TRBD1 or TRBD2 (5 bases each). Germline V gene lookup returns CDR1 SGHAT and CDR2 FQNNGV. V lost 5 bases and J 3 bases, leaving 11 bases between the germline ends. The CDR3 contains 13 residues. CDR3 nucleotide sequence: TGTGCCAGCAGCAGGGACGGGCTCTACGAGCAGTACTTC. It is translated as CASSRDGLYEQYF. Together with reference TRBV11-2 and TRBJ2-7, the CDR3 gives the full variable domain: EAGVAQSPRYKIIEKRQSVAFWCNPISGHATLYWYQQILGQGPKLLIQFQNNGVVDDSQLPKDRFSAERLKGVDSTLKIQPAKLEDSAVYLCASSRDGLYEQYFGPGTRLTVT.